Listed below are T cell receptor beta chains from one sample, sequenced in a study of regulatory T cells in long-lasting Graves disease. TCRdb processed the multiplex PCR reads anew with MiXCR; each CDR3 protein has one entry. The data show 400,000 to 650,000 distinct CDR3 sequences, about 15% seen once. This sample was also put to use in a study of T cells in Graves' hyperthyroidism and ophthalmopathy.

Sequencing was performed on peripheral blood mononuclear cells (PBMCs), taken at new diagnosis, from a patient treated with antithyroid drugs. Receptors were obtained from a middle-aged woman with Graves disease. Both conserved end residues are part of each CDR3. The order of the fields is D gene, V gene, J gene, clone size, CDR3 protein, CDR3 DNA. D genes are given only for firm matches. The size entry is marked missing in some rows and otherwise reads once, few, many or a size class.

D: TRBD2; V: TRBV11-2; J: TRBJ2-5; size: many; CDR3: CASSPKLARPLGPETQYF; DNA: TGTGCCAGCAGCCCGAAACTAGCGAGACCACTGGGGCCAGAGACCCAGTACTTC
D: .; V: TRBV9; J: TRBJ2-5; size: many; CDR3: CASSVGGETQYF; DNA: TGTGCCAGCAGCGTAGGTGGAGAGACCCAGTACTTC
D: TRBD1; V: TRBV5-5; J: TRBJ1-4; size: many; CDR3: CASSSTGATNEKLFF; DNA: TGTGCCAGCAGCTCCACAGGGGCAACTAATGAAAAACTGTTTTTT
D: .; V: TRBV20-1; J: TRBJ2-1; size: few; CDR3: CSGIDPSSYNEQFF; DNA: TGCAGTGGGATAGACCCGAGCTCCTACAATGAGCAGTTCTTC
D: .; V: TRBV30; J: TRBJ2-2; size: .; CDR3: CAWSEGRLGGELFF; DNA: TGTGCCTGGAGTGAAGGACGGTTGGGCGGGGAGCTGTTTTTT
D: .; V: TRBV6-1; J: TRBJ2-1; size: .; CDR3: CASSHLRDNSYNEQFF; DNA: TGTGCCAGCAGTCACCTACGGGACAACTCCTACAATGAGCAGTTCTTC
D: TRBD1; V: TRBV12-3/TRBV12-4; J: TRBJ2-2; size: once; CDR3: CASSSQSGTGGRTGELFF; DNA: TGTGCCAGCAGTTCCCAGTCCGGGACAGGGGGCCGCACCGGGGAGCTGTTTTTT
D: .; V: TRBV3-1; J: TRBJ1-2; size: many; CDR3: CASSQTPVYGYTF; DNA: TGTGCCAGCAGCCAGACACCTGTCTATGGCTACACCTTC
D: TRBD1; V: TRBV20-1; J: TRBJ1-1; size: many; CDR3: CSARGDRVNTEAFF; DNA: TGCAGTGCTAGAGGAGACAGGGTGAACACTGAAGCTTTCTTT
D: .; V: TRBV10-3; J: TRBJ1-1; size: many; CDR3: CATTSTGEAFF; DNA: TGTGCCACCACCTCAACAGGGGAAGCTTTCTTT
D: .; V: TRBV20-1; J: TRBJ2-3; size: many; CDR3: CSANDGGGYSSVSVTQYF; DNA: TGCAGTGCTAATGATGGGGGAGGATACTCCTCAGTTTCGGTTACGCAGTATTTT
D: TRBD2; V: TRBV2; J: TRBJ2-2; size: many; CDR3: CASDGGFTGELFF; DNA: TGTGCCAGTGACGGGGGGTTCACCGGGGAGCTGTTTTTT
D: .; V: TRBV28; J: TRBJ1-1; size: many; CDR3: CATRGHTEAFF; DNA: TGTGCCACCAGGGGTCACACTGAAGCTTTCTTT
D: .; V: TRBV9; J: TRBJ2-1; size: .; CDR3: CASSGNQNSSYNEQFF; DNA: TGTGCCAGCAGCGGAAACCAGAATAGCTCCTACAATGAGCAGTTCTTC
D: .; V: TRBV9; J: TRBJ2-3; size: .; CDR3: CASSPNSGDTQYF; DNA: TGTGCCAGCAGCCCAAACTCGGGGGATACGCAGTATTTT
D: .; V: TRBV30; J: TRBJ2-3; size: many; CDR3: CAWSVGGDTQYF; DNA: TGTGCCTGGAGTGTCGGGGGAGATACGCAGTATTTT
D: TRBD2; V: TRBV5-1; J: TRBJ2-1; size: .; CDR3: CASSSLSGGEEQFF; DNA: TGCGCCAGCAGCTCACTTAGCGGGGGGGAGGAGCAGTTCTTC